The T cell receptor (beta chain) under discussion was sequenced for a study of OX40 agonist ivuxolimab in advanced cancers. Background on the study: Patients were infused with ivuxolimab every 2 weeks at 0.01 to 10 mg/kg. Cohort: approximately 79% men, mean age roughly 60, aged about 20 to 90. General study results and limits: Some of the nonresponding patients also showed low levels of normalized T-cell clonal expansion. Among patients with partial responses at 0.1-3.0 mg/kg, clonal expansion was among the lowest.

This CDR3 is 13 amino acids long. Deletions cut 4 bases from V and 2 bases from J, with 9 bases between. Germline CDR1 and CDR2: MNHNS and SASEGT. The table lists this clone with a few counts. Its antigen is as yet unknown. Additional DNA sequences in this sample encode the identical CDR3. Some clones are missing from TCRdb's copy, which holds only in-frame ones; the method was immunoSEQ multiplex PCR. This sample has around 68,000 clones, with about nine tenths found just once. This clonotype was obtained from an adult with an advanced solid tumor such as melanoma, head and neck, liver or kidney cancer. The chain links TRBV6-1 to TRBJ2-7; a weak D match, TRBD1 (5 bases). The input for sequencing was CD4+ or CD8+ T cells sorted from blood, taken in a trial of the OX40 agonist ivuxolimab. CDR3 in amino acids: CASSALRAYEQYF. The CDR3 bases are TGTGCCAGCAGTGCTCTCAGGGCCTACGAGCAGTACTTC.